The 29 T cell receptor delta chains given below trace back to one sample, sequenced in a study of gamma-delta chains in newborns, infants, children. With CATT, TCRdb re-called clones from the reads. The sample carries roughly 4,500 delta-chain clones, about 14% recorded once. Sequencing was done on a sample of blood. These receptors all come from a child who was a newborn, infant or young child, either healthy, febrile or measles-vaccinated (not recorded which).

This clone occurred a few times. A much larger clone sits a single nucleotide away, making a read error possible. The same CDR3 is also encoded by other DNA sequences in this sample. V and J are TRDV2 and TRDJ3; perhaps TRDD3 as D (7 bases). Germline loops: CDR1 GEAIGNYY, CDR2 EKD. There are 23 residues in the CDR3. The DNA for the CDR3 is TGTGCCTGCGACACCGTGTATAGAAATACTGGGGCCTCGAGCTCCTGGGACACCCGACAGATGTTTTTC. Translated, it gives CACDTVYRNTGASSSWDTRQMFF.

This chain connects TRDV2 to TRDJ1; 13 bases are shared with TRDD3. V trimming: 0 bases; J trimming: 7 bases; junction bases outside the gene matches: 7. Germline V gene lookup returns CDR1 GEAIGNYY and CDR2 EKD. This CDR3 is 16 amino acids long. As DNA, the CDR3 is TGTGCCTGTGACACCGTTGGTACTGGGGGATACGCTAAACTCATCTTT. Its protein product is CACDTVGTGGYAKLIF.

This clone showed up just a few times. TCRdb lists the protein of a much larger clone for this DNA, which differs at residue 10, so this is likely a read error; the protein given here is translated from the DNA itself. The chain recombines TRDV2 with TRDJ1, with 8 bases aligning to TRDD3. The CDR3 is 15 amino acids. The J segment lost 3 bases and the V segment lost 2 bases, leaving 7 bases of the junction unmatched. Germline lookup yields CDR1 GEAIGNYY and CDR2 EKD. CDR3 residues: CACDKLGADADKLIF. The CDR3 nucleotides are TGTGCCTGTGACAAACTGGGGGCCGACGCCGATAAACTCATCTTT.

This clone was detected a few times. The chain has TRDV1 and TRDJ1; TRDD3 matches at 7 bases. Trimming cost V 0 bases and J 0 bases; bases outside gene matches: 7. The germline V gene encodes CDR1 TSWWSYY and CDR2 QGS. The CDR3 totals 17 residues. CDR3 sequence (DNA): TGTGCTCTTGGGGAACTAGAAGGCTGGGGGTACACCGATAAACTCATCTTT. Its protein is CALGELEGWGYTDKLIF.

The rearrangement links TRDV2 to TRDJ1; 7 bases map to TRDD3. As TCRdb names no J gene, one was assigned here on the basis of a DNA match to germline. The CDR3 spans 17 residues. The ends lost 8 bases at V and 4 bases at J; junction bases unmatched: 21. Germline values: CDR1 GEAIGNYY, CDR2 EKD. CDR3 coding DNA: TGTGCCTTTGTCACGATCGGGTGGATACGAGCGAGCGATAAACTCATCTTT. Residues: CAFVTIGWIRASDKLIF.

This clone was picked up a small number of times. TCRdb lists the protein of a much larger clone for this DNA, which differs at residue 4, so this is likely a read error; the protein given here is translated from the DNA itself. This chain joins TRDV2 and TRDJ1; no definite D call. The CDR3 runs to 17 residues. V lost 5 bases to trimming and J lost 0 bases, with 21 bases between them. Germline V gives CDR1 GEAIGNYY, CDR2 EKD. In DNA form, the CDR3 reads TGTGCCTGTGGCACTATGGGACTCCTCAAGAACACCGATAAACTCATCTTT. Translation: CACGTMGLLKNTDKLIF.

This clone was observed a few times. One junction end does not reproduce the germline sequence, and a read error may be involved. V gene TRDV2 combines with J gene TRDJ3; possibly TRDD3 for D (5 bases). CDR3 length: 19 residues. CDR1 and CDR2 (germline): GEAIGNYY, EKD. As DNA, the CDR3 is TGTGCCTGTGACAGGATGGAGGATAGATTCTCCTGGGACACTCGACAGATGTTTTTC. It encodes CACDRMEDRFSWDTRQMFF.

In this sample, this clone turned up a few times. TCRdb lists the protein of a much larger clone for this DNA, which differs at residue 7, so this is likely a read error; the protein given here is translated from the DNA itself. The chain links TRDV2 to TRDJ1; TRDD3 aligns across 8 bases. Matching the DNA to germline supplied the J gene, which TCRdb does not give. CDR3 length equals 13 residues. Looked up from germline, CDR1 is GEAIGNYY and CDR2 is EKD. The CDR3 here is CAVPGGDTDKLIF. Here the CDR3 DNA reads TGTGCTGTGCCTGGGGGAGACACCGATAAACTCATCTTT.

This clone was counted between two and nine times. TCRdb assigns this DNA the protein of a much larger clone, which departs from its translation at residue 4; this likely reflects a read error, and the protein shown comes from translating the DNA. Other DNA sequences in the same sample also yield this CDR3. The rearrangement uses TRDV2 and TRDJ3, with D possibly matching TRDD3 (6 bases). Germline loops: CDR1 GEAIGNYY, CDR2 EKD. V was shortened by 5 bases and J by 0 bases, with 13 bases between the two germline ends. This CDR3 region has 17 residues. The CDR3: CACGTVLGSWDTRQMFF. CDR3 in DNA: TGTGCCTGTGGCACTGTACTGGGCTCCTGGGACACCCGACAGATGTTTTTC.

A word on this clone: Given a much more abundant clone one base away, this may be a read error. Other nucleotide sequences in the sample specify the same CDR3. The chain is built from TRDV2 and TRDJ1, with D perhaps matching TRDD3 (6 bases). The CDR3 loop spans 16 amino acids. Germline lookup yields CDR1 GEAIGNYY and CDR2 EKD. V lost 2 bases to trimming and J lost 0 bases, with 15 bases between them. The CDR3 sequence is CACDSVLGEDTDKLIF. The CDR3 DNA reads TGTGCCTGTGACAGCGTACTGGGAGAGGACACCGATAAACTCATCTTT.

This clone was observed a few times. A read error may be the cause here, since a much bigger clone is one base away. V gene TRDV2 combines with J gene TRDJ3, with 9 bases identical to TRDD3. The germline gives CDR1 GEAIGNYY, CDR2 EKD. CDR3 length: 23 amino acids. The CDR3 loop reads CACDTGWLTGGEPSSWDTRQIFF. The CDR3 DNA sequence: TGTGCCTGTGACACCGGTTGGCTTACTGGGGGAGAACCCAGCTCCTGGGACACCCGACAGATATTTTTC.

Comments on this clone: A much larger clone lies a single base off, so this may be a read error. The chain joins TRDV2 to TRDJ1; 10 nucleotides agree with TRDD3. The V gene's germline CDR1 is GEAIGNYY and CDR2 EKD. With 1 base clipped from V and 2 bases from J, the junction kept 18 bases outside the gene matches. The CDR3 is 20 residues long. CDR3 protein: CACDTVLLPGDTEGTDKLIF. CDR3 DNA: TGTGCCTGTGACACAGTCCTCCTACCGGGGGATACGGAGGGAACCGATAAACTCATCTTT.

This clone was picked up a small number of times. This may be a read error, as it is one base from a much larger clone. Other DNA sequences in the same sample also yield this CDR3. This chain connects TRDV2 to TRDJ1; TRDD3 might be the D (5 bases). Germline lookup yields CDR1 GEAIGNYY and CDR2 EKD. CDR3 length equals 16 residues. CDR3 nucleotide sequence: TGCGCCTGTGACACAGTGGGGTTGCAGCGGACCGATAAACTCATCTTT. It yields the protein CACDTVGLQRTDKLIF.

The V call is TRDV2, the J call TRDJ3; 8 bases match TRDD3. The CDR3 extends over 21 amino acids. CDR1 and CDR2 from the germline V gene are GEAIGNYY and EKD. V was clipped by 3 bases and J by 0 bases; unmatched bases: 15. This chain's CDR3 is CACDGMVGDPPSSWDTRQMFF. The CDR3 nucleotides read TGTGCCTGTGACGGCATGGTGGGGGATCCTCCTAGCTCCTGGGACACCCGACAGATGTTTTTC.

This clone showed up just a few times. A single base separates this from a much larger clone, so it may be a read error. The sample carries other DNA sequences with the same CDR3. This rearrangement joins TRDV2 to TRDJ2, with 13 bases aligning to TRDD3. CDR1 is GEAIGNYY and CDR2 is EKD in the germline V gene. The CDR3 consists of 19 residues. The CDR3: CACDTVLLLGDTQTAQLFF. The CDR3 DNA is TGCGCCTGTGACACAGTACTTTTACTGGGGGATACGCAGACAGCACAACTCTTCTTT.

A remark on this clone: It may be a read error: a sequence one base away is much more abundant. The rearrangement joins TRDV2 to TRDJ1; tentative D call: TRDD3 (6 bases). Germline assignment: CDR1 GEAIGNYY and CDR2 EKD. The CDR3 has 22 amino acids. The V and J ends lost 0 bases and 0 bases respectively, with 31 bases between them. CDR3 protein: CACDTLFRTTAVRGNDTDKLIF. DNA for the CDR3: TGTGCCTGTGACACCCTTTTTAGAACGACCGCCGTACGGGGGAACGACACCGATAAACTCATCTTT.

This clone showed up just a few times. The CDR3 region is CACDTVGAHTDKLIF. In DNA, the CDR3 is TGTGCCTGTGACACCGTGGGGGCACACACCGATAAACTCATCTTT. V usage is TRDV2 and J usage is TRDJ1; tentatively, D is TRDD3 (6 bases). The CDR3 has 15 amino acids. Looked up from germline, CDR1 is GEAIGNYY and CDR2 is EKD. Trimming removed 0 bases from V and 0 bases from J, with 10 bases in between.

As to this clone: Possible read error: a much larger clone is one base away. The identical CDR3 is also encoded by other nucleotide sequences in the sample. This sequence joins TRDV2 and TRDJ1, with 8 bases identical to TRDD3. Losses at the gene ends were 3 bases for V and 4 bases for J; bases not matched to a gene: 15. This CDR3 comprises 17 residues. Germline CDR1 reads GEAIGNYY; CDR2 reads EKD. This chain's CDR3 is CACDPLLLTGGGDKLIF. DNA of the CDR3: TGTGCCTGTGACCCCCTCCTACTTACTGGGGGTGGCGATAAACTCATCTTT.

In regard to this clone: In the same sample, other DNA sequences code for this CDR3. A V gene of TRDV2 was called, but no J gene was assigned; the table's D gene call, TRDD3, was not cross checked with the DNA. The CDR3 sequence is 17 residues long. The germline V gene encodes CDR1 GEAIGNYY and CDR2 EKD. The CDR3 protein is CACEPRGEIMETDNIIF. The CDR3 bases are TGTGCCTGTGAGCCGAGGGGGGAGATCATGGAAACCGATAACATCATCTTT.

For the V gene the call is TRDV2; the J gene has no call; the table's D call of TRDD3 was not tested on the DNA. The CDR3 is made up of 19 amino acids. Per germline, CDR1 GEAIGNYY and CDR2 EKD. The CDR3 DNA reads TGTGCCTGTGACACGCGGGGGGAGAGGCCGAGGACGGAAACCGATAAAATCATCTTT. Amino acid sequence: CACDTRGERPRTETDKIIF.

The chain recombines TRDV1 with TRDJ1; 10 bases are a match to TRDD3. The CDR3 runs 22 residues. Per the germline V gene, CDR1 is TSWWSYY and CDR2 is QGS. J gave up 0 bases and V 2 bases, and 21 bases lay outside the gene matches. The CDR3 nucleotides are TGTGCTCTTGGGGAAGAGGGAACCAAATTGCCCTGGGGGATATTGTACACCGATAAACTCATCTTT. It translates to CALGEEGTKLPWGILYTDKLIF.

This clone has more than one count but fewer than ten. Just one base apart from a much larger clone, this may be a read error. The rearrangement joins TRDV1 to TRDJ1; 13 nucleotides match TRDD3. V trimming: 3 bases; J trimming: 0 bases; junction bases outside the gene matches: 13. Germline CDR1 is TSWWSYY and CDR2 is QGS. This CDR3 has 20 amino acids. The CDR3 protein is CALGDRPQYWGIRYTDKLIF. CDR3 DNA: TGTGCTCTTGGGGACCGGCCTCAGTACTGGGGGATACGGTACACCGATAAACTCATCTTT.

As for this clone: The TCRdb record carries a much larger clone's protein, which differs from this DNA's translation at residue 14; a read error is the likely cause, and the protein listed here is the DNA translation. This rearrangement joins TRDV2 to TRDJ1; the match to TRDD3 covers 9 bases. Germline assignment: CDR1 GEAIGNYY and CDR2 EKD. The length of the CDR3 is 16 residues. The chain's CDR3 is CACDTVGGIPVDKPIF. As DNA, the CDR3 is TGTGCCTGTGACACGGTGGGGGGGATACCCGTCGATAAACCCATCTTT.

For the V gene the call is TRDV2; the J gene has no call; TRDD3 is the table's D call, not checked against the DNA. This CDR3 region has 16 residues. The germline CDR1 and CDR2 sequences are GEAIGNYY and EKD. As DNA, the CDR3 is TGTGCCTGTGACCCGGTGTCCACTGGGGGATACGCGGGGCTCATCTTT. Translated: CACDPVSTGGYAGLIF.

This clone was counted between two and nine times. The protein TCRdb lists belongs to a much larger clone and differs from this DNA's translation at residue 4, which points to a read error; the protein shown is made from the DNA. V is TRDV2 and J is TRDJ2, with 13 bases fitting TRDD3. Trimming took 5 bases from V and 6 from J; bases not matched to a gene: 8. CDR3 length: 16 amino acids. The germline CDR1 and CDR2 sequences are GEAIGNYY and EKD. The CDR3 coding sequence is TGTGCCTGTGGCATACTGGGGGATACGCGGGCAGCACAACTCTTCTTT. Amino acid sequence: CACGILGDTRAAQLFF.

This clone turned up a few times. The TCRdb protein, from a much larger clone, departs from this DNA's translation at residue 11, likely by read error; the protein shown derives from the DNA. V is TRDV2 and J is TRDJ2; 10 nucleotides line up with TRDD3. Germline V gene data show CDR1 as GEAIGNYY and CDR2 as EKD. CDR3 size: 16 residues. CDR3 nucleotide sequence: TGTGCCTGTGACACCGTGGGGGATACTTTGATAGCACAACTCTTCTTT. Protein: CACDTVGDTLIAQLFF.

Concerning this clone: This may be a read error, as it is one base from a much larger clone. Here the CDR3 reads CACDTMGDRSWDTRQMFF. CDR3 DNA sequence: TGTGCCTGTGACACCATGGGGGACCGCTCCTGGGACACCCGACAGATGTTTTTC. V usage is TRDV2 and J usage is TRDJ3, with 7 positions matching TRDD3. The CDR3 has 18 residues. V dropped 0 bases and J dropped 0; count of bases not matched to a gene: 4. The germline V gene has CDR1 GEAIGNYY and CDR2 EKD.

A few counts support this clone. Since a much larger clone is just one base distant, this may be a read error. CDR3 nucleotides: TGTGCCTGTGACACGGCGGGGAGGAGCTCCTGGGACACCCGACAGATGTTTTTC. Translation gives CACDTAGRSSWDTRQMFF. The rearrangement uses TRDV2 and TRDJ3, with a tentative D call TRDD3 (5 bases). The J gene was missing in TCRdb and was found by matching the end of the DNA to germline. The CDR3 runs 18 residues. V was trimmed by 1 base and J by 0 bases, leaving 12 bases between them. Germline lookup yields CDR1 GEAIGNYY and CDR2 EKD.

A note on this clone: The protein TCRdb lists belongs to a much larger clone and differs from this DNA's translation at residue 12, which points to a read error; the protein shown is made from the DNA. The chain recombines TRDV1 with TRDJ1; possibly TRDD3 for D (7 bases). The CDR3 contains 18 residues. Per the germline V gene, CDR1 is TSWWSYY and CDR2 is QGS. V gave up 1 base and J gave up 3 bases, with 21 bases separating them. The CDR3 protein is CALGEPVLLGKRPDKLIF. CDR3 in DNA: TGTGCTCTTGGGGAACCCGTCCTACTGGGGAAACGCCCCGATAAACTCATCTTT.